This T cell receptor (beta chain) comes out of a study of cytomegalovirus exposure and HLA in healthy donors (dated by TCRdb to 2016 to 2017). About the study as a whole: According to a later analysis, one platform produced both the roughly 110 validation repertoires and the 666 repertoires of the first cohort. Along with the approximately 620-subject first cohort, a separate validation cohort of 120 different subjects was used. The study was designed to test whether signatures of past pathogen exposure could be identified by cataloging public T cell receptors. To predict cytomegalovirus infection status, the study combined high-throughput TCR immunosequencing, statistical association of individual TCRs with disease status, and machine learning.

The paper's findings and limits, for the study overall: In both the original and validation cohorts, the classifier was reported to diagnose cytomegalovirus status with high specificity and sensitivity. A later analysis had no HLA typing for the validation cohort, so co-occurrence there was scored across all 120 or so repertoires. The authors suggested that the approach could potentially be generalized to other disease states and immunological phenotypes. While some public TCRs were present in many individuals, most TCR sequences turned up only very rarely across donors. The study listed 164 TCR beta chains as associated with cytomegalovirus. A few of the identified cytomegalovirus-associated TCR beta chains were confirmed in vitro to be specific for cytomegalovirus antigens. In a later analysis, TCRs clustered in the first cohort were found to also tend to co-occur in the roughly 120 validation repertoires, with 94% of cluster scores above 0.

Of note for this clone: Its antigen specificity is not known. No much larger clone exists at a distance of one base, and base qualities are not known.

The donors belonged to the validation cohort of under 150 subjects, which was separate from the 666-subject first cohort. To prepare the library, the immunoSEQ multiplex PCR assay was applied. The study's own analysis went as follows. A statistical classification framework was built for diagnosing cytomegalovirus status from the catalog of TCR beta chain sequences. Imported from immuneACCESS, the table was reduced by TCRdb to in-frame sequences with V and J called. These copies leave out some clones; in studies compared against another copy, an unresolved V gene accounts for under half, and the cause of the remainder is not known. V, J and clone size were drawn from that table, and D and trimming were deduced from the DNA. The sample data list 250,000 to 300,000 clones, and 80% to 90% of these were observed just once. The ten most abundant clones make up 1% of the sample. The germline V gene gives CDR1 as MNHEY and CDR2 as SVGAGI. V is pared back by 2 bases and J by 5 bases, with 9 bases lying between the germline termini. Taken from cysteine to phenylalanine, the CDR3 has 13 residues. Only CDR3 DNA is held: 39 bases, read in frame from base 1.

The chain was built from TRBV6-5 and TRBJ1-1, with TRBD1 perhaps the D gene, on 5 matching bases. The sample comprised PBMCs. This receptor was taken from a young woman in good health and CMV-seronegative. Here is the DNA: TGTGCCAGCAGTTACCCGGAGGGGACTGAAGCTTTCTTT. This gives the protein CASSYPEGTEAFF.